This T cell receptor beta chain was sequenced in a study of beta chain features in type 1 diabetes. The study, taken as a whole, reports: TCRB repertoires of naive, central memory and Treg cells appeared more similar among patients than among healthy donors. Insertion counts at VDJ junctions were lower in type 1 diabetes patients, who also showed more deletions there.

Isolated RNA was reverse transcribed in full, so expressed TCRB transcripts were sequenced. The assay was immunoSEQ multiplex PCR, and TCRdb's table has in-frame clones only and misses some. The table includes about 930,000 clones, roughly 15% detected once. This clone was observed a handful of times. What it recognizes is unknown. Sequencing input: naive CD4+ T cells from blood. The source is a woman under 30 in good health.

The CDR3 protein is CATSRGGLYGYTF. CDR3 DNA sequence: TGTGCCACCAGCAGAGGGGGGCTTTATGGCTACACCTTC. The rearrangement joins TRBV15 to TRBJ1-2; possible D gene TRBD1, 6 bases. Per the germline V gene, CDR1 is LNHNV and CDR2 is YYDKDF (reference sequence). V lost 1 base, J lost 5 bases, and 8 bases lay in between. The CDR3 loop spans 13 amino acids.